The 7 T cell receptor beta chains given below trace back to one sample, sequenced in a study of blood T cell repertoires in COVID-19. The protocol was immunoSEQ multiplex PCR, while the TCRdb copy is restricted to in-frame clones and leaves out a portion. The sample has 200,000 to 250,000 clones; approximately 92% are singletons. The sequenced material came from PBMCs or T cells enriched from blood (not recorded which). Source of these receptors: a woman between 18 and 29 years old in a cohort exposed to, infected with or recovered from COVID-19 (not recorded which).

The chain has TRBV7-2 and TRBJ2-1; 10 positions agree with TRBD2. The V gene's germline CDR1 is SGHTA and CDR2 FQGNSA. V gave up 5 bases and J gave up 4 bases; unmatched junction bases: 5. The CDR3 covers 15 residues. CDR3 bases: TGTGCCAGCAGCCGTAGCGGGGGGCGGTACAATGAGCAGTTCTTC. Protein sequence: CASSRSGGRYNEQFF.

On this clone: Other DNA sequences within the sample encode an identical CDR3. V gene TRBV9 combines with J gene TRBJ1-2, with D uncertain. Germline V gives CDR1 SGDLS, CDR2 YYNGEE. V gave up 2 bases and J gave up 8 bases, with 13 bases separating them. This CDR3 has 13 residues. As DNA, the CDR3 is TGTGCCAGCAGCGTCGGGGATAGAGTGGGCTACACCTTC. Translating it yields CASSVGDRVGYTF. The variable domain in full, completed from reference TRBV9 and TRBJ1-2, reads DSGVTQTPKHLITATGQRVTLRCSPRSGDLSVYWYQQSLDQGLQFLIQYYNGEERAKGNILERFSAQQFPDLHSELNLSSLELGDSALYFCASSVGDRVGYTFGSGTRLTVV.

The J gene is TRBJ2-2, the V gene TRBV27, with D perhaps TRBD2 (6 bases). This CDR3 spans 17 amino acids. Trimming left V 4 bases short and J 1 base short, with 16 bases between. Germline assignment: CDR1 MNHEY and CDR2 SMNVEV (reference sequence). The CDR3 spells CASSSPFWRENTGELFF. The CDR3 bases are TGTGCCAGCAGTTCCCCCTTTTGGAGGGAGAACACCGGGGAGCTGTTTTTT.

This chain joins TRBV11-3 and TRBJ2-7; TRBD2 matches at 15 bases. CDR3 size: 18 residues. The germline CDR1 and CDR2 sequences are SGHNT and YENEEA. After removal of 4 bases from V and 0 bases from J, the junction contained 7 bases not matched to a gene. CDR3 in DNA: TGTGCCAGCAGCTCTAGGGGGGGACTAGCGGGAGGCTCCTACGAGCAGTACTTC. This gives the protein CASSSRGGLAGGSYEQYF.

V is TRBV6-6 and J is TRBJ1-2, with 9 bases lining up with TRBD1. Germline CDR1 is MNHNY and CDR2 is SVGAGI (reference sequence). The CDR3 spans 16 residues. The V and J ends lost 5 bases and 0 bases, in that order; junction bases with no gene match: 7. The CDR3 DNA reads as TGTGCCAGCAGTCCTGGGACAGGGATGGCTAACTATGGCTACACCTTC. Translating gives CASSPGTGMANYGYTF.

Only one count was recorded for this clone. The chain links TRBV19 to TRBJ2-3, with 14 bases fitting TRBD2. CDR1 is LNHDA and CDR2 is SQIVND in the germline V gene (reference sequence). J was trimmed by 4 bases and V by 3 bases; bases with no gene match: 6. CDR3 size: 17 residues. CDR3: CASSMGTSGGGADTQYF. For the CDR3, the DNA is TGTGCCAGTAGTATGGGGACTAGCGGGGGTGGTGCAGATACGCAGTATTTT.

The V gene is TRBV20-1, the J gene TRBJ1-2; a weak D match, TRBD1 (5 bases). This CDR3 comprises 15 residues. Germline assignment: CDR1 DFQATT and CDR2 SNEGSKA (reference sequence). V was trimmed by 3 bases and J by 6 bases, leaving 20 bases between them. The CDR3 loop reads CSASANAQGDHGYTF. The CDR3 DNA sequence: TGCAGTGCTAGTGCTAACGCCCAGGGCGATCATGGCTACACCTTC.